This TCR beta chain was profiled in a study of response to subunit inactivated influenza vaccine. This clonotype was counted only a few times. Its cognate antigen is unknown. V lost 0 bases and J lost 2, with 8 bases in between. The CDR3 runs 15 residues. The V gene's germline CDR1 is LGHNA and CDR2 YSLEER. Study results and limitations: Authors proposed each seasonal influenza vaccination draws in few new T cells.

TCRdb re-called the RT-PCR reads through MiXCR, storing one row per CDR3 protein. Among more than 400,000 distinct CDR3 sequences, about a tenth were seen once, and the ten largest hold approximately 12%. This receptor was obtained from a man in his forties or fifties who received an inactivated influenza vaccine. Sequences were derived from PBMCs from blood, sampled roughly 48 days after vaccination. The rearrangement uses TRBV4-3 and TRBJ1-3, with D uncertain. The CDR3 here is CASSQDVVPGNTIYF. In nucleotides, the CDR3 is TGCGCCAGCAGCCAAGATGTAGTCCCTGGAAACACCATATATTTT.